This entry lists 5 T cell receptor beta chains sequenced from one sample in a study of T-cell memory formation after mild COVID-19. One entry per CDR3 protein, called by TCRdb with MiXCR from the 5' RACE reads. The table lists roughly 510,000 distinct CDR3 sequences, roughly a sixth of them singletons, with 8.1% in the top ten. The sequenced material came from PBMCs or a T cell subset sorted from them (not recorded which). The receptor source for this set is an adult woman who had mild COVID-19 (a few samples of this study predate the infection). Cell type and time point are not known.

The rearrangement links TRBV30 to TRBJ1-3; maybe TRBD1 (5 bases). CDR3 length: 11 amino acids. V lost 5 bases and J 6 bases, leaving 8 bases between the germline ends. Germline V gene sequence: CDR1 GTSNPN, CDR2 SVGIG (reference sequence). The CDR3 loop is CAWGALNTIYF. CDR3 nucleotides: TGTGCCTGGGGGGCCCTAAACACCATATATTTT.

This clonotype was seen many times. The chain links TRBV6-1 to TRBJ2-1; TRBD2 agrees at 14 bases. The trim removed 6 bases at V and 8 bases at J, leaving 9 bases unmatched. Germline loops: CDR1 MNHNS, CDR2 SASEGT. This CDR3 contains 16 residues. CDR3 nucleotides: TGTGCCAGCAGCGGTACCGGGACTAGCGGGAGAGATGAGCAGTTCTTC. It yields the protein CASSGTGTSGRDEQFF.

CDR3 sequence (DNA): TGTGCCAGCAGCTTAATCGCGGGAGCATCCTACGAGCAGTACTTC. It specifies CASSLIAGASYEQYF. V usage is TRBV7-8 and J usage is TRBJ2-7; 7 nucleotides align to TRBD2. The CDR3 runs to 15 residues. Germline CDR1 and CDR2: SGHVS and FQNEAQ. The trim removed 2 bases at V and 1 base at J, leaving 5 bases unmatched.

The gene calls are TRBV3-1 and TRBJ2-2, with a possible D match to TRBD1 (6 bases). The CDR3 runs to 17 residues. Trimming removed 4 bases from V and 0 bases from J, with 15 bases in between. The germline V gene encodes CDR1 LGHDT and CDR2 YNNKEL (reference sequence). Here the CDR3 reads CASSLKTGTTNTGELFF. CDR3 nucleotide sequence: TGTGCCAGCAGCCTGAAAACCGGGACAACGAACACCGGGGAGCTGTTTTTT. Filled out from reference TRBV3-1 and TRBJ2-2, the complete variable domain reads DTAVSQTPKYLVTQMGNDKSIKCEQNLGHDTMYWYKQDSKKFLKIMFSYNNKELIINETVPNRFSPKSPDKAHLNLHINSLELGDSAVYFCASSLKTGTTNTGELFFGEGSRLTVL.

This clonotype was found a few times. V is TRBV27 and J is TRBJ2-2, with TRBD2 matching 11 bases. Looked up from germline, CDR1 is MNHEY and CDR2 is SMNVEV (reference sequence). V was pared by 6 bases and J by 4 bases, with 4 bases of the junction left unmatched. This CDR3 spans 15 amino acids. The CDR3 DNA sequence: TGTGCCAGCAGAGCCGGGACTAGCGGCACCGGGGAGCTGTTTTTT. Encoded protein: CASRAGTSGTGELFF.